This TCR beta chain was sequenced in a study of T cells in Graves' hyperthyroidism and ophthalmopathy. Over 18 months, lack of ophthalmopathy progression marked Graves' hyperthyroidism as stable. Study outcomes and limitations: Among clonotypes expanded in thyroid above 0.001, most were also found in blood. Separation of ophthalmopathy from stable hyperthyroidism was achieved by a 13 V-J model. Model output signaled ophthalmopathy a median approximately 6 months ahead of onset.

Trimming stripped 10 bases from V and 6 bases from J, with 19 bases between. CDR3 length: 13 amino acids. The investigators amplified TCR beta CDR3 regions from RNA transcripts. With the HTBI primer set, the TCR CDR3 went through a first round of RT-PCR. Each CDR3 protein is one row after TCRdb ran MiXCR on the multiplex PCR reads. The top ten clones hold around 8% of a sample with a few hundred thousand distinct CDR3 sequences, about half of them seen once. On this clonotype itself: Its cognate antigen is unknown.

The V and J genes are TRBV12-3 or TRBV12-4 and TRBJ2-7, with D possibly being TRBD2 (6 bases). The material sequenced was peripheral blood or thyroid tissue (not recorded which). The sequence was obtained from a woman aged 18-35 years with Graves' hyperthyroidism. DNA for the CDR3: TGTGCCACTTCGCGGAGGCCCGGGGGCGAGCAGTACTTC. Amino acids: CATSRRPGGEQYF.